Listed here are 24 T cell receptor beta chains from one sample, sequenced in a study of OX40 agonist ivuxolimab in advanced cancers. The library was made by the immunoSEQ multiplex PCR assay. The table comes from immuneACCESS by way of TCRdb, which keeps in-frame sequences with V and J called. Part of the clones is missing from these tables; in studies checked, under half for an unresolved V gene and the rest for unknown reasons. Recorded for this sample are 65,000 or so clones; around nine tenths of them occurred a single time. The ten largest account for 0.7% to 0.9% of the sample. The sequenced sample was CD4+ or CD8+ T cells sorted from blood, obtained in a trial of the OX40 agonist ivuxolimab. Receptor source: an adult with an advanced solid tumor such as melanoma, head and neck, liver or kidney cancer.

This chain connects TRBV29-1 to TRBJ1-5; D may be TRBD1 (5 bases). The CDR3 length is 14 residues. CDR1 and CDR2 (germline): SQVTM, ANQGSEA. Trimming took off 4 bases at V and 1 base at J, with 11 bases between the two ends. Here the CDR3 DNA reads TGCAGCGTTGGAGTAGGGGTCAGCAATCAGCCCCAGCATTTT. Translation: CSVGVGVSNQPQHF.

The chain couples TRBV23-1 to TRBJ1-5, with D perhaps matching TRBD1 (6 bases). TRBV23-1 counts as an open reading frame of uncertain function. CDR3 size: 15 residues. Deletions cut 0 bases from V and 2 bases from J, with 8 bases between. For the CDR3, the DNA is TGCGCCAGCAGTCAATCGAACAGGGGCAATCAGCCCCAGCATTTT. Translated: CASSQSNRGNQPQHF.

This chain links TRBV6-6 with TRBJ2-3; the D gene is possibly TRBD1 (6 bases). The CDR3 covers 15 residues. V dropped 0 bases and J dropped 8 bases, with 15 bases sitting between them. CDR1 MNHNY and CDR2 SVGAGI come from the germline V gene (reference sequence). In DNA, the CDR3 is TGTGCCAGCAGTTACTCGGACTTCTTACAGGGTACGCAGTATTTT. Protein: CASSYSDFLQGTQYF.

This chain links TRBV6-5 with TRBJ2-3; 7 bases line up with TRBD1. CDR1 and CDR2 from the germline V gene are MNHEY and SVGAGI. This CDR3 has 14 amino acids. The ends lost 6 bases at V and 0 bases at J; junction bases unmatched: 3. CDR3 bases: TGTGCCAGCAGGAGACAGGGAAGCACAGATACGCAGTATTTT. Protein: CASRRQGSTDTQYF.

This CDR3 is CASGRQEEANVLTF. CDR3 in DNA: TGTGCCAGCGGTCGACAGGAGGAGGCCAACGTCCTGACTTTC. This chain joins TRBV2 and TRBJ2-6, with a weak D call TRBD1 (6 bases). V lost 8 bases to trimming and J lost 6 bases, with 14 bases between them. The CDR3 consists of 14 residues. Germline V lookup: CDR1 SNHLY, CDR2 FYNNEI.

The J gene is TRBJ1-2, the V gene TRBV15; D gene uncertain. The germline gives CDR1 LNHNV, CDR2 YYDKDF (reference sequence). CDR3 length: 16 residues. Trimming shortened V by 0 bases and J by 5 bases, and 16 bases separated the two germline ends. The CDR3 reads CATSRDRSQSRYGYTF. The CDR3 coding sequence is TGTGCCACCAGCAGAGATCGGTCGCAGAGCAGGTATGGCTACACCTTC.

The chain joins TRBV18 to TRBJ2-5; D might be TRBD1 or TRBD2, each matching 5 bases. This CDR3 has 15 residues. Trimming cost V 0 bases and J 3 bases, with 11 bases left between them. Germline assignment: CDR1 KGHSH and CDR2 LQKENI. The CDR3 loop reads CASSPPGRMEETQYF. CDR3 nucleotides: TGTGCCAGCTCACCACCGGGACGGATGGAAGAGACCCAGTACTTC.

The rearrangement uses TRBV5-1 and TRBJ2-7, with a weak D call TRBD1 (6 bases). The CDR3 totals 14 residues. The germline V and J ends were trimmed by 0 bases and 4 bases, with 11 bases remaining between them. Germline values: CDR1 SGHRS, CDR2 YFSETQ. The CDR3 nucleotides read TGCGCCAGCAGCTTGGGACAGGATCCGTACGAGCAGTACTTC. It encodes CASSLGQDPYEQYF.

This chain connects TRBV4-2 to TRBJ2-3, with 7 bases matching TRBD2. V lost 3 bases and J lost 4; bases outside the gene matches: 16. In germline, CDR1 is LGHNA, CDR2 YNFKEQ. The CDR3 length is 18 residues. The CDR3 sequence is CASSQFSQSGTGADTQYF. Here the CDR3 DNA reads TGTGCCAGCAGCCAGTTCTCCCAGAGCGGGACGGGCGCAGATACGCAGTATTTT.

The chain recombines TRBV5-1 with TRBJ2-1, with TRBD2 matching 10 bases. This CDR3 spans 16 amino acids. Germline V CDR1 and CDR2: SGHRS, YFSETQ. V lost 2 bases, J lost 7 bases, and 9 bases stayed unmatched. Here the CDR3 DNA reads TGCGCCAGCAGCTTCCGCGGGCTAGCGGGAGATAATGAGCAGTTCTTC. Its protein product is CASSFRGLAGDNEQFF. Combining the CDR3 with reference TRBV5-1 and TRBJ2-1 gives the whole variable domain KAGVTQTPRYLIKTRGQQVTLSCSPISGHRSVSWYQQTPGQGLQFLFEYFSETQRNKGNFPGRFSGRQFSNSRSEMNVSTLELGDSALYLCASSFRGLAGDNEQFFGPGTRLTVL.

The chain's CDR3 is CASSFAGAGGRYEQYF. The CDR3 DNA reads TGTGCCAGCAGTTTCGCCGGGGCAGGAGGTCGGTACGAGCAGTACTTC. V and J are TRBV27 and TRBJ2-7; D might be TRBD1 or TRBD2, each matching 5 bases. The CDR3 sequence is 16 residues long. Germline loops: CDR1 MNHEY, CDR2 SMNVEV (reference sequence). V was shortened by 3 bases and J by 4 bases, with 19 bases between the two germline ends.

The V and J genes are TRBV19 and TRBJ1-1; no reliable D call. The CDR3 is 13 residues long. The germline V gene has CDR1 LNHDA and CDR2 SQIVND (reference sequence). V lost 6 bases, J lost 2 bases, and 10 bases lay in between. CDR3 loop: CASSPISNTEAFF. The CDR3 coding sequence is TGTGCCAGTAGCCCTATAAGCAACACTGAAGCTTTCTTT.

The chain employs TRBV5-1 and TRBJ1-4, with 12 bases matching TRBD1. J was trimmed by 8 bases and V by 4 bases; bases with no gene match: 3. The germline V gene has CDR1 SGHRS and CDR2 YFSETQ. The CDR3 runs 14 residues. This CDR3 is CASSPGTGGEKLFF. CDR3 in DNA: TGCGCCAGCAGCCCGGGGACAGGGGGCGAAAAACTGTTTTTT.

This clone was counted once. The chain links TRBV4-2 to TRBJ2-7, with 11 bases aligning to TRBD2. V dropped 5 bases and J dropped 0; count of bases not matched to a gene: 12. CDR3 length: 18 residues. Germline CDR1 is LGHNA and CDR2 is YNFKEQ. Here the CDR3 reads CASSYNIAGGGGSYEQYF. In nucleotides, the CDR3 is TGTGCCAGCAGCTACAATATAGCGGGAGGGGGGGGCTCCTACGAGCAGTACTTC.

The CDR3 nucleotides read TGTGCCAGCAGCAAAGGGGACAGGGTCTACACTGAAGCTTTCTTT. It encodes CASSKGDRVYTEAFF. The J gene is TRBJ1-1, the V gene TRBV6-1, with 9 bases identical to TRBD1. CDR1 is MNHNS and CDR2 is SASEGT in the germline V gene. CDR3 length: 15 amino acids. Trimming removed 6 bases from V and 3 bases from J; junction bases left unmatched: 8.

The rearrangement links TRBV5-6 to TRBJ2-7; D not resolved. Germline V gene lookup returns CDR1 SGHDT and CDR2 YYEEEE. The CDR3 contains 11 residues. V gave up 4 bases and J gave up 8 bases, with 10 bases separating them. The CDR3 protein is CASSLERQQYF. CDR3 DNA sequence: TGTGCCAGCAGCCTGGAGCGCCAGCAGTACTTC.

The chain is built from TRBV5-1 and TRBJ2-5, with 8 bases aligning to TRBD1. The CDR3 contains 15 residues. The germline V gene encodes CDR1 SGHRS and CDR2 YFSETQ. The junction had 10 bases not matched to a gene; V was cut back by 4 bases and J by 5 bases. The CDR3 loop is CASSPMTGEEETQYF. CDR3 nucleotides: TGCGCCAGCAGCCCTATGACAGGGGAGGAGGAGACCCAGTACTTC. Together with reference TRBV5-1 and TRBJ2-5, the CDR3 gives the full variable domain: KAGVTQTPRYLIKTRGQQVTLSCSPISGHRSVSWYQQTPGQGLQFLFEYFSETQRNKGNFPGRFSGRQFSNSRSEMNVSTLELGDSALYLCASSPMTGEEETQYFGPGTRLLVL.

This rearrangement joins TRBV28 to TRBJ2-7; D possibly uses TRBD1 or TRBD2 (5 bases each). This CDR3 has 14 residues. Trimming took 7 bases from V and 0 from J, leaving 13 bases between them. Germline-derived CDR1 and CDR2 are MDHEN and SYDVKM. CDR3 nucleotide sequence: TGTGCCAGCACCCTTCGGGGCGTCTCCTACGAGCAGTACTTC. It specifies CASTLRGVSYEQYF.

The gene calls are TRBV2 and TRBJ2-2; D gene ambiguous. V lost 0 bases and J lost 5, with 7 bases in between. The germline V gene has CDR1 SNHLY and CDR2 FYNNEI. The CDR3 extends over 14 amino acids. CDR3 region: CASSEALGTGELFF. The CDR3, as DNA: TGTGCCAGCAGTGAAGCGCTGGGTACCGGGGAGCTGTTTTTT.

This chain connects TRBV29-1 to TRBJ2-3, with 8 bases aligning to TRBD1. This CDR3 has 15 amino acids. The J segment lost 5 bases and the V segment lost 7 bases, leaving 14 bases of the junction unmatched. CDR1 is SQVTM and CDR2 is ANQGSEA in the germline V gene. Here the CDR3 reads CSALKQGGSGDTQYF. CDR3 nucleotides: TGCAGCGCCCTAAAACAGGGGGGTTCGGGAGATACGCAGTATTTT.

This rearrangement joins TRBV7-9 to TRBJ1-2; TRBD1 agrees at 10 bases. Germline CDR1 and CDR2: SEHNR and FQNEAQ (reference sequence). V lost 4 bases to trimming and J lost 7 bases; unmatched junction nucleotides: 15. CDR3 length equals 17 residues. CDR3 coding DNA: TGTGCCAGCAGCTCCACTAATACCGGGACAGGGGTAGGTGGCTACACCTTC. It yields the protein CASSSTNTGTGVGGYTF.

The J gene is TRBJ2-5, the V gene TRBV28, with TRBD1 as a possible D gene (5 bases). The CDR3 runs 14 residues. Germline values: CDR1 MDHEN, CDR2 SYDVKM. Trimming stripped 8 bases from V and 2 bases from J, with 15 bases between. For the CDR3, the DNA is TGTGCCAGCCTTAGGCAGGGCTCTCAAGAGACCCAGTACTTC. It yields the protein CASLRQGSQETQYF. The full variable domain, its missing parts supplied by reference TRBV28 and TRBJ2-5, is DVKVTQSSRYLVKRTGEKVFLECVQDMDHENMFWYRQDPGLGLRLIYFSYDVKMKEKGDIPEGYSVSREKKERFSLILESASTNQTSMYLCASLRQGSQETQYFGPGTRLLVL.

This chain joins TRBV23-1 and TRBJ2-7; 7 bases are a match to TRBD1. TRBV23-1 is noted as an ORF with a role that remains uncertain. The CDR3 runs 15 residues. V shed 6 bases, J shed 0 bases, and the junction held 8 bases outside the gene matches. This CDR3 is CASSGQVNSSYEQYF. CDR3 nucleotides: TGCGCCAGCAGCGGACAGGTAAATAGCTCCTACGAGCAGTACTTC.

The chain joins TRBV28 to TRBJ2-1, with TRBD2 matching 16 bases. The CDR3 contains 14 residues. Germline CDR1 MDHEN, CDR2 SYDVKM. Germline trimming cut 5 bases from V and 12 bases from J; bases unmatched to any gene: 4. The CDR3 region has the DNA TGTGCCAGCAGTCCCGGGACTAGCGGGGGGGGGCAGTTCTTC. It encodes CASSPGTSGGGQFF.